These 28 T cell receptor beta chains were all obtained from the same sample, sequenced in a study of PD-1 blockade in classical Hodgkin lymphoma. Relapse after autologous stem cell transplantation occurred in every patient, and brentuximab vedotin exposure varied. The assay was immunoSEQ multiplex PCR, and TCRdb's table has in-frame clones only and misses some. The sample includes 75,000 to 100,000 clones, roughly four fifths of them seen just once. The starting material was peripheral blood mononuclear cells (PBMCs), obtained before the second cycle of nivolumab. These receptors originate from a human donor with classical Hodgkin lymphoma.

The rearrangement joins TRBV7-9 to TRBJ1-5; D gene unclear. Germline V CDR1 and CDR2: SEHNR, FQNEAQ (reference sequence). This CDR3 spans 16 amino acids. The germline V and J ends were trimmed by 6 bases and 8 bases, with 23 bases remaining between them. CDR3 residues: CASSSSLDPNEKPQHF. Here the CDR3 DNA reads TGTGCCAGCAGTAGTTCTCTGGATCCCAACGAGAAGCCCCAGCATTTT.

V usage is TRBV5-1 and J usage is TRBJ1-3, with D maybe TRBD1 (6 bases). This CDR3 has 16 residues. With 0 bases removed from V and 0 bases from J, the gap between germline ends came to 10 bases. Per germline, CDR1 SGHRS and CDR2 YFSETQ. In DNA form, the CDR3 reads TGCGCCAGCAGCTTGGACAGGGTAGGCTCTGGAAACACCATATATTTT. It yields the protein CASSLDRVGSGNTIYF.

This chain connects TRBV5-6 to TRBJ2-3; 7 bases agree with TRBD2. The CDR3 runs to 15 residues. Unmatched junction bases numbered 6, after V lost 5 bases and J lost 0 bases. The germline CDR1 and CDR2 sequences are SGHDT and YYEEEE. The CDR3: CASRRDYYSTDTQYF. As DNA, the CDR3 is TGTGCCAGCAGACGGGACTATTATAGCACAGATACGCAGTATTTT.

The CDR3 here is CASSIRDRGYGYTF. The CDR3, as DNA: TGTGCCAGTAGTATCAGGGACAGGGGATATGGCTACACCTTC. V is TRBV19 and J is TRBJ1-2, with TRBD1 matching 10 bases. CDR1 LNHDA and CDR2 SQIVND come from the germline V gene (reference sequence). The CDR3 is 14 residues long. The V segment lost 3 bases and the J segment 5 bases; nucleotides outside the gene matches: 3.

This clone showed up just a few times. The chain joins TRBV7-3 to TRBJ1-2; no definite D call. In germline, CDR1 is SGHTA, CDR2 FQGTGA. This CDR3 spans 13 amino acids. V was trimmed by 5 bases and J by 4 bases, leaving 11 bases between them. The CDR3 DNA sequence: TGTGCCAGCAGCCCCGGGAGCTCCTATGGCTACACCTTC. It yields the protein CASSPGSSYGYTF.

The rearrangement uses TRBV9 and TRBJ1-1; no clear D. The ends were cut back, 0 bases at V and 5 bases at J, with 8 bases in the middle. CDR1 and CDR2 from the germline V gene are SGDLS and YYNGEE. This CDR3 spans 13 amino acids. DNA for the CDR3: TGTGCCAGCAGCGTAGGGGTCCTGACTGAAGCTTTCTTT. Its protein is CASSVGVLTEAFF. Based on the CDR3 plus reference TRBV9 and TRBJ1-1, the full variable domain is DSGVTQTPKHLITATGQRVTLRCSPRSGDLSVYWYQQSLDQGLQFLIQYYNGEERAKGNILERFSAQQFPDLHSELNLSSLELGDSALYFCASSVGVLTEAFFGQGTRLTVV.

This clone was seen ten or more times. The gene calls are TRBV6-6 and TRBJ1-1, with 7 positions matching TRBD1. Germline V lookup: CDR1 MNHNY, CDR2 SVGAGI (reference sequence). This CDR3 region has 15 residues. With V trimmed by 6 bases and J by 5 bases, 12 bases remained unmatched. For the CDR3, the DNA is TGTGCCAGCAGCAATACCGCCCCACAGGGGACTGAAGCTTTCTTT. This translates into CASSNTAPQGTEAFF.

In DNA, the CDR3 is TGTGCCAGCAGTTTACTTGGGCAGGGGGCGGTCGGCACCGGGGAGCTGTTTTTT. Encoded protein: CASSLLGQGAVGTGELFF. V and J are TRBV27 and TRBJ2-2; TRBD1 matches at 8 bases. CDR1 MNHEY and CDR2 SMNVEV come from the germline V gene (reference sequence). The CDR3 spans 18 residues. V lost 2 bases, J lost 4 bases, and 12 bases stayed unmatched.

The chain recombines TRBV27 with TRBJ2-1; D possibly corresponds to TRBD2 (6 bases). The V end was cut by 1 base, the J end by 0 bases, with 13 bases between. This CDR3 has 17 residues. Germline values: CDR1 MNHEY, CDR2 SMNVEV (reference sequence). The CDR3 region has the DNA TGTGCCAGCAGTTTATGGGTGGCGGGACCCTCCTACAATGAGCAGTTCTTC. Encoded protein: CASSLWVAGPSYNEQFF.

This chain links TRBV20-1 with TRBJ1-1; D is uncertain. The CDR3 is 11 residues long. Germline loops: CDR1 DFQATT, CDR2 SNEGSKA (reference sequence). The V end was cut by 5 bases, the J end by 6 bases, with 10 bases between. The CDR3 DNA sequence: TGCAGTGCTCGTCGGGGAGCTGAAGCTTTCTTT. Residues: CSARRGAEAFF.

Written as DNA, the CDR3 is TGTGCCAGCAGCCAAGATCTCCTCGCCCCACTCAATGAGCAGTTCTTC. Its protein is CASSQDLLAPLNEQFF. The chain is built from TRBV11-2 and TRBJ2-1; D remains ambiguous. This CDR3 contains 16 residues. Germline assignment: CDR1 SGHAT and CDR2 FQNNGV. V lost 5 bases, J lost 6 bases, and 20 bases lay in between.

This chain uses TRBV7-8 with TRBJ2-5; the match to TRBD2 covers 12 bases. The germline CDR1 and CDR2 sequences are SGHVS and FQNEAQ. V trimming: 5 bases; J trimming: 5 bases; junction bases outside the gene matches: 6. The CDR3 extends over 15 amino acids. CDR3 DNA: TGTGCCAGCAGCGCAAGACTAGCGGGAGTGGAGACCCAGTACTTC. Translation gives CASSARLAGVETQYF.

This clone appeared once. CDR3 residues: CASSMGPTYEQYF. The CDR3 DNA reads TGTGCCAGCAGCATGGGACCAACCTACGAGCAGTACTTC. The chain employs TRBV5-4 and TRBJ2-7, with D perhaps given as TRBD1 or TRBD2 (5 bases each). CDR1 and CDR2 (germline): SGHNT, YYREEE (reference sequence). CDR3 length: 13 amino acids. V was trimmed by 4 bases and J by 2 bases, leaving 10 bases between them.

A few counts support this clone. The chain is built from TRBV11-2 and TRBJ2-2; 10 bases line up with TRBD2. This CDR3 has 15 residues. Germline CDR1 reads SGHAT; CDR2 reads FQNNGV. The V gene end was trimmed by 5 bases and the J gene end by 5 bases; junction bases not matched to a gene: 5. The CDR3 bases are TGTGCCAGCAGCCTGTTACTAGCGGGAACCGGGGAGCTGTTTTTT. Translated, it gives CASSLLLAGTGELFF.

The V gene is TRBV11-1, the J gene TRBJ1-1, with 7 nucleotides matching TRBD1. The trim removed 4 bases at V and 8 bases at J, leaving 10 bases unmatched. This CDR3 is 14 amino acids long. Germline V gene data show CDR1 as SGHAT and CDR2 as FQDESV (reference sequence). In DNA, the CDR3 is TGTGCCAGCAGCTCTAACCCAGGGGGGTTCGAAGCTTTCTTT. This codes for CASSSNPGGFEAFF.

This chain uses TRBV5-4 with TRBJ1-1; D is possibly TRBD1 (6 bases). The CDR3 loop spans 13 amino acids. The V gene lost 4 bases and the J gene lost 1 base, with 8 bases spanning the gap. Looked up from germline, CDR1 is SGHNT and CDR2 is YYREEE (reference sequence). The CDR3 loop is CASSEDRNTEAFF. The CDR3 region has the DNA TGTGCCAGCAGCGAGGACAGGAACACTGAAGCTTTCTTT.

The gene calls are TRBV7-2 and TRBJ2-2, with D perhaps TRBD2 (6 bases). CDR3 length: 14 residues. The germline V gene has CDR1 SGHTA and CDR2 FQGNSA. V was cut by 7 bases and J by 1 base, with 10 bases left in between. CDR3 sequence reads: CASTLALNTGELFF. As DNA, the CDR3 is TGTGCCAGCACTCTAGCGTTGAACACCGGGGAGCTGTTTTTT.

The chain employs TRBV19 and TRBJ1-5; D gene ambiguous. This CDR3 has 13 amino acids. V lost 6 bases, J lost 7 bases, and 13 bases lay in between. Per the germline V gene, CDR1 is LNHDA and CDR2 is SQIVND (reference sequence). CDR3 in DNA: TGTGCCAGTAGCATCCGGGTCCGGCAGCCCCAGCATTTT. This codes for CASSIRVRQPQHF.

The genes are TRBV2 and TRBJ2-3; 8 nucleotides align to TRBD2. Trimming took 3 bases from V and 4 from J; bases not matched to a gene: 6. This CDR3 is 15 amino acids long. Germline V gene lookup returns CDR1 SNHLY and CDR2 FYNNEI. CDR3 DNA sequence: TGTGCCAGCAGTGACCGGACGGGGGGGGCAGATACGCAGTATTTT. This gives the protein CASSDRTGGADTQYF. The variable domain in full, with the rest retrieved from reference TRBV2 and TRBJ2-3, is EPEVTQTPSHQVTQMGQEVILRCVPISNHLYFYWYRQILGQKVEFLVSFYNNEISEKSEIFDDQFSVERPDGSNFTLKIRSTKLEDSAMYFCASSDRTGGADTQYFGPGTRLTVL.

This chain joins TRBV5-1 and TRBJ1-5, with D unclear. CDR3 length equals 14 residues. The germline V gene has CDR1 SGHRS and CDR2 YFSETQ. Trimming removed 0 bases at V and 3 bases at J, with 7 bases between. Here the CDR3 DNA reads TGCGCCAGCAGCTTGGACAGCCCCAATCAGCCCCAGCATTTT. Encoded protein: CASSLDSPNQPQHF.

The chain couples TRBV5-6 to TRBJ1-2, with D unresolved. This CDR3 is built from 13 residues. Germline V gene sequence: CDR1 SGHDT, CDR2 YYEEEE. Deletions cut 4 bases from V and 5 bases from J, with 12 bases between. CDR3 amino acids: CASSQGEVYGYTF. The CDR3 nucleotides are TGTGCCAGCAGCCAAGGCGAAGTTTATGGCTACACCTTC.

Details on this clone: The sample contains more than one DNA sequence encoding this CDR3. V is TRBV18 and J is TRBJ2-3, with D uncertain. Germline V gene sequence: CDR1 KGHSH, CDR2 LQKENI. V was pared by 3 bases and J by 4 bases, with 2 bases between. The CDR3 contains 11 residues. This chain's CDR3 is CASSPSDTQYF. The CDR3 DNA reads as TGTGCCAGCTCACCTTCAGATACGCAGTATTTT.

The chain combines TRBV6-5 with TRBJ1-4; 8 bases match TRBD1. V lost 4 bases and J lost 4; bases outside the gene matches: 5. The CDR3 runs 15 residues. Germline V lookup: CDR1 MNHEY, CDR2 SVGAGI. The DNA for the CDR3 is TGTGCCAGCAGTTGGAACAGGGGGGGTAATGAAAAACTGTTTTTT. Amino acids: CASSWNRGGNEKLFF.

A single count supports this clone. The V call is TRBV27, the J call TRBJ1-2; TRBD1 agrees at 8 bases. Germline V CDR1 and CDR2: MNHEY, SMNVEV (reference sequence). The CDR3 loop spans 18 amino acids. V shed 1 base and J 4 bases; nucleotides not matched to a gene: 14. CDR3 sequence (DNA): TGTGCCAGCAGTTTATTCCCCCCGACAGGGGAGACGAGCTATGGCTACACCTTC. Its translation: CASSLFPPTGETSYGYTF.

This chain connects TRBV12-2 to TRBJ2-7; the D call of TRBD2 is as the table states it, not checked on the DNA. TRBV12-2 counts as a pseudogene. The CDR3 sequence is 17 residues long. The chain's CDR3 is CASRLARGLAEYYEQYF. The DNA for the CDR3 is TGTGCAAGTCGCTTAGCGCGGGGACTAGCGGAATACTACGAGCAGTACTTC.

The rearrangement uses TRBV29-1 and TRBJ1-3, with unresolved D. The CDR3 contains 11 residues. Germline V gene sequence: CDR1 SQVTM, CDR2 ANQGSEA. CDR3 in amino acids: CLVWAGNTIYF. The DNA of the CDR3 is TGCCTCGTCTGGGCTGGAAACACCATATATTTT.

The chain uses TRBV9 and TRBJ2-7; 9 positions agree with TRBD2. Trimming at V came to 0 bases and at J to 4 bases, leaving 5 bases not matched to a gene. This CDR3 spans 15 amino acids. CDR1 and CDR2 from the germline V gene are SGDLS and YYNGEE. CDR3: CASSVAPSGAYEQYF. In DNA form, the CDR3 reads TGTGCCAGCAGCGTAGCTCCTAGCGGGGCTTACGAGCAGTACTTC.

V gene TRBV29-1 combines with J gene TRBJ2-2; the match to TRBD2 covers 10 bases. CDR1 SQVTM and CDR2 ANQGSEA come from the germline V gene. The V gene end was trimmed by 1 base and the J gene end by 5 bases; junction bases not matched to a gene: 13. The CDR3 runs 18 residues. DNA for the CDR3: TGCAGCGTTGAAGCCCGAGGAAGCGGGAGGGCCGGGACCGGGGAGCTGTTTTTT. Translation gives CSVEARGSGRAGTGELFF.